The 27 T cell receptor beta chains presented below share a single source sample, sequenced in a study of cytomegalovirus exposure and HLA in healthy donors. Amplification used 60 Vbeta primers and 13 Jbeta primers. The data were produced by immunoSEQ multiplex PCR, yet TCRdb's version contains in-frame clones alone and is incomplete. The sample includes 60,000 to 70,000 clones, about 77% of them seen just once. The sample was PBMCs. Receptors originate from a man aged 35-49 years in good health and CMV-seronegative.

CDR3 in DNA: TGTGCCAGCAGCCTGCTCGGGGTCACCGGGGAGCTGTTTTTT. Its protein is CASSLLGVTGELFF. The chain uses TRBV7-3 and TRBJ2-2; TRBD2 might be the D (5 bases). The CDR3 runs 14 residues. Looked up from germline, CDR1 is SGHTA and CDR2 is FQGTGA. V dropped 5 bases and J dropped 4 bases, with 11 bases sitting between them.

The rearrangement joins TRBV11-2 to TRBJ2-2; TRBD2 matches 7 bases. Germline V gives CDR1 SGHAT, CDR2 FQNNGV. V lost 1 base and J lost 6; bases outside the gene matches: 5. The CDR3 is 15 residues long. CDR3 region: CASSLGRLAAGELFF. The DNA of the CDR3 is TGTGCCAGCAGCTTAGGAAGACTAGCAGCCGGGGAGCTGTTTTTT.

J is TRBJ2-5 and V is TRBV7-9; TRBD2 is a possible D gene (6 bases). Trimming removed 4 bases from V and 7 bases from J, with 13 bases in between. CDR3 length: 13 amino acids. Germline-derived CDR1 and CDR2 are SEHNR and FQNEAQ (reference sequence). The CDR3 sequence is CASSYSSEGTQYF. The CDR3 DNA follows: TGTGCCAGCAGCTACTCTAGCGAAGGGACCCAGTACTTC.

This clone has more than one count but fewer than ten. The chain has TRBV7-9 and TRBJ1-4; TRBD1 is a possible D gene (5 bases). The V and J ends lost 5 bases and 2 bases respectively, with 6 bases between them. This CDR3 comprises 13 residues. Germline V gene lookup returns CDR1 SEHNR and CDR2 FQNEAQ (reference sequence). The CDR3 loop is CASSAGTNEKLFF. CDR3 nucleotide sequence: TGTGCCAGCAGCGCAGGGACTAATGAAAAACTGTTTTTT.

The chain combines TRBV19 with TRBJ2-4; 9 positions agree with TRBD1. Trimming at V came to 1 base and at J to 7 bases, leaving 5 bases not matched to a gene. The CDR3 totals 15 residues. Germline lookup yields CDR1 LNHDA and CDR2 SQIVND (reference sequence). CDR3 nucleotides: TGTGCCAGTAGTATAGTTGGGACAGGGTTGAACATTCAGTACTTC. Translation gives CASSIVGTGLNIQYF.

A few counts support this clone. This CDR3 reads CASSPNRGGSEKLFF. DNA for the CDR3: TGTGCCAGCAGCCCGAACAGGGGGGGGAGTGAAAAACTGTTTTTT. The chain recombines TRBV7-9 with TRBJ1-4; 8 bases are a match to TRBD1. V trimming: 5 bases; J trimming: 7 bases; junction bases outside the gene matches: 9. CDR3 length: 15 amino acids. Germline assignment: CDR1 SEHNR and CDR2 FQNEAQ (reference sequence).

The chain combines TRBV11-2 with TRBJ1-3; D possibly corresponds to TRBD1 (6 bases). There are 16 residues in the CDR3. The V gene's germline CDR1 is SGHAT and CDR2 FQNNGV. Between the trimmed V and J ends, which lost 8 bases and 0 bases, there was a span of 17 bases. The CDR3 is CASGDRQVLSGNTIYF. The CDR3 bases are TGTGCCAGCGGCGATCGACAGGTTCTCTCTGGAAACACCATATATTTT.

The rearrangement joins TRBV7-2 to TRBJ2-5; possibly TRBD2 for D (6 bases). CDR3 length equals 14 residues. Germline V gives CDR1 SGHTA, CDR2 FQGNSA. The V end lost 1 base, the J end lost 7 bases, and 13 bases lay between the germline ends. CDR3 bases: TGTGCCAGCAGCTTAGGGCGGAGGGATCGGACCCAGTACTTC. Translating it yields CASSLGRRDRTQYF.

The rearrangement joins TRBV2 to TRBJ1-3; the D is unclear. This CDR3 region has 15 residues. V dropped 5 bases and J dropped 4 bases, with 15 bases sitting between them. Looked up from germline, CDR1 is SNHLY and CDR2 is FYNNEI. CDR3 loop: CASSNGPGGGNTIYF. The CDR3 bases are TGTGCCAGCAGTAATGGTCCAGGAGGAGGAAACACCATATATTTT.

CDR3 sequence (DNA): TGTGCCAGCAGAGGGGGGACAGGCGGGGCCGGGGAGCTGTTTTTT. Translating gives CASRGGTGGAGELFF. V gene TRBV28 combines with J gene TRBJ2-2; the match to TRBD1 covers 8 bases. V was clipped by 6 bases and J by 6 bases; unmatched bases: 9. The CDR3 totals 15 residues. The V gene's germline CDR1 is MDHEN and CDR2 SYDVKM.

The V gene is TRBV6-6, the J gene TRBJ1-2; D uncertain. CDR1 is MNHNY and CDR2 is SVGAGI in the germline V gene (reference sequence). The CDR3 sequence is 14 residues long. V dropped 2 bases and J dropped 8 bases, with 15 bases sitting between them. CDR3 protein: CASSYVADLRGYTF. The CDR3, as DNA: TGTGCCAGCAGTTACGTGGCGGACTTGAGAGGCTACACCTTC.

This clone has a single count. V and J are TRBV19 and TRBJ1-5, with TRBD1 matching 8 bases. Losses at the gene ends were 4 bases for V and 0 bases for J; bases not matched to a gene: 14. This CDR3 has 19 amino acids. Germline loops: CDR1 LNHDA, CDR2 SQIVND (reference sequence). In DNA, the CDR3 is TGTGCCAGTAGTACCTGGGACAGGCCGAGTGACGATAGCAATCAGCCCCAGCATTTT. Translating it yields CASSTWDRPSDDSNQPQHF.

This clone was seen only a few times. CDR3 sequence: CASSQDRNRGRQPQHF. CDR3 bases: TGTGCCAGCAGCCAAGATCGGAACAGGGGGCGTCAGCCCCAGCATTTT. The chain is built from TRBV14 and TRBJ1-5; 9 nucleotides line up with TRBD1. J gave up 6 bases and V 0 bases, and 6 bases lay outside the gene matches. CDR1 SGHDN and CDR2 FVKESK come from the germline V gene. The CDR3 is 16 amino acids.

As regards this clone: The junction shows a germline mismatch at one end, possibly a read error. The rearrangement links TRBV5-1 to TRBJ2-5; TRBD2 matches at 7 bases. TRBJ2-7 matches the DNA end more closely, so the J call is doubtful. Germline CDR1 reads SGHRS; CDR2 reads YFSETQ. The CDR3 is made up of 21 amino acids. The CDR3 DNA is TGCGCCAGCAACTTGGGGGGGTTCAGGACCCTAGCGGCCTTTTTCTCCTACGAGCAGTACTTC. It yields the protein CASNLGGFRTLAAFFSYEQYF.

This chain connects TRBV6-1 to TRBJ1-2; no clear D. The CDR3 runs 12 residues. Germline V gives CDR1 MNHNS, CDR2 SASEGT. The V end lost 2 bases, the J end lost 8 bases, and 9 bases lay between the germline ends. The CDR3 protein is CASSELDWGYTF. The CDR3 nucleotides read TGTGCCAGCAGTGAATTAGACTGGGGCTACACCTTC.

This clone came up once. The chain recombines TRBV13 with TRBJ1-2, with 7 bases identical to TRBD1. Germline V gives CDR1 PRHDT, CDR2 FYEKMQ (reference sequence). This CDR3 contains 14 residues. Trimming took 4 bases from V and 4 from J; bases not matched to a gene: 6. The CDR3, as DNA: TGTGCCAGCAGCTCGGACAGGTTTGGCTATGGCTACACCTTC. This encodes CASSSDRFGYGYTF.

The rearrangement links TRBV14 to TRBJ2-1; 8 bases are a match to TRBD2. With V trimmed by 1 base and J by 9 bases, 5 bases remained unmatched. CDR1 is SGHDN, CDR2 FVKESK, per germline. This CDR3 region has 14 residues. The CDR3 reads CASSQAGGQREQFF. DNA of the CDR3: TGTGCCAGCAGCCAAGCGGGAGGGCAGCGTGAGCAGTTCTTC.

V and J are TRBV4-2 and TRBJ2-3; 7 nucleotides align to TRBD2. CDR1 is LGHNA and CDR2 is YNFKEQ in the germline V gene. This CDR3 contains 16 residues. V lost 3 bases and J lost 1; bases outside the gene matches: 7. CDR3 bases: TGTGCCAGCAGCCACGAAGCGGGGACGGGCACAGATACGCAGTATTTT. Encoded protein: CASSHEAGTGTDTQYF.

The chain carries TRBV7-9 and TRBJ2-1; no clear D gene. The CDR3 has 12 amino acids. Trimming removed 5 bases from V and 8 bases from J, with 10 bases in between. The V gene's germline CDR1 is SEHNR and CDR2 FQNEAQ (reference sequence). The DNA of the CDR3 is TGTGCCAGCAGCCATACACCTTATGAGCAGTTCTTC. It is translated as CASSHTPYEQFF. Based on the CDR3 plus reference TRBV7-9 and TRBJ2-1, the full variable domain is DTGVSQNPRHKITKRGQNVTFRCDPISEHNRLYWYRQTLGQGPEFLTYFQNEAQLEKSRLLSDRFSAERPKGSFSTLEIQRTEQGDSAMYLCASSHTPYEQFFGPGTRLTVL.

CDR3 DNA sequence: TGTGCCAGCAAACGGAGGGTCCAAGACACTGAAGCTTTCTTT. This codes for CASKRRVQDTEAFF. The chain joins TRBV6-1 to TRBJ1-1; D is unclear. Trimming left V 7 bases short and J 3 bases short, with 15 bases between. CDR3 length: 14 amino acids. Germline CDR1 and CDR2: MNHNS and SASEGT.

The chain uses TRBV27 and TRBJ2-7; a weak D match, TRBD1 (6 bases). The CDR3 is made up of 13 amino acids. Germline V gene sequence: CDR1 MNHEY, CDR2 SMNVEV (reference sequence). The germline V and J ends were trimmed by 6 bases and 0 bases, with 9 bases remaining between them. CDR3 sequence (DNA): TGTGCCAGCAGCCAGGACAGCTCCTACGAGCAGTACTTC. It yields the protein CASSQDSSYEQYF.

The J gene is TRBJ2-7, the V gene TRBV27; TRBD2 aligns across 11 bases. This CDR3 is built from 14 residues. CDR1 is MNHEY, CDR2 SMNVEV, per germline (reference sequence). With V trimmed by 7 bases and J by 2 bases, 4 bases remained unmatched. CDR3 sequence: CASTPLAGAYEQYF. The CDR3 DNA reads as TGTGCCAGCACCCCACTAGCGGGAGCCTACGAGCAGTACTTC.

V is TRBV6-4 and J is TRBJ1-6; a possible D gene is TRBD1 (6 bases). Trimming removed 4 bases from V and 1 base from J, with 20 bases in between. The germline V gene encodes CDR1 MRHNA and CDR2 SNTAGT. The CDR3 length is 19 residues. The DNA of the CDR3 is TGTGCCAGCAGTGGCTCCACCTTAGGGGGTTTATCCTATAATTCACCCCTCCACTTT. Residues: CASSGSTLGGLSYNSPLHF.

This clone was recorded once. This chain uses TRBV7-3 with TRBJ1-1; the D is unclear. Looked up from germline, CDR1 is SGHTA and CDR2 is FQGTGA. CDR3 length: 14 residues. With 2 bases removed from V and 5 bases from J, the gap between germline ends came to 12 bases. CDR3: CASSLYPSGTEAFF. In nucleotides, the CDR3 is TGTGCCAGCAGCTTATATCCCTCGGGGACTGAAGCTTTCTTT.

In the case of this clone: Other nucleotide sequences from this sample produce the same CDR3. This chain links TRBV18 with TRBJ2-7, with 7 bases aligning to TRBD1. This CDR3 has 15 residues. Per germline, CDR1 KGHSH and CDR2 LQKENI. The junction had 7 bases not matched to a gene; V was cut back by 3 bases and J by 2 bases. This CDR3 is CASSPPGQRTYEQYF. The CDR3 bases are TGTGCCAGCTCACCCCCGGGACAGAGGACCTACGAGCAGTACTTC.

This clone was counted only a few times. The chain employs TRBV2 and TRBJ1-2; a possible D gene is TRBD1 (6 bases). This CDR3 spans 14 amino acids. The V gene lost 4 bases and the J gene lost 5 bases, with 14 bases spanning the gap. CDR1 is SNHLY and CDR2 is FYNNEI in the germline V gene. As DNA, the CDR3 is TGTGCCAGCAGTGTCCCAGGGGTATTGTATGGCTACACCTTC. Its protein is CASSVPGVLYGYTF.

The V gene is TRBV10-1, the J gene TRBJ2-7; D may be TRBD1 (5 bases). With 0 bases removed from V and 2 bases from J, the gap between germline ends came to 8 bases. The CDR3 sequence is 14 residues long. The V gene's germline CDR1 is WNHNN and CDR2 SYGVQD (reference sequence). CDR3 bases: TGCGCCAGCAGTGAGTCCGACAGCACCTACGAGCAGTACTTC. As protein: CASSESDSTYEQYF.